The 9 T cell receptor beta chains below were found in one sample sequenced in a study of blood T cell repertoires in COVID-19. The repertoire was sequenced with immunoSEQ multiplex PCR; TCRdb's copy has only in-frame clones and lacks some. The sample lists some 200,000 clones; under 90% were seen once. The sequenced sample consisted of peripheral blood. Receptor source: a man older than 75 with acute or convalescent COVID-19.

The chain recombines TRBV5-1 with TRBJ2-7, with TRBD1 matching 7 bases. Trimming at V came to 0 bases and at J to 1 base, leaving 4 bases not matched to a gene. The germline V gene has CDR1 SGHRS and CDR2 YFSETQ. The CDR3 runs to 15 residues. The CDR3 DNA reads as TGCGCCAGCAGCTTGGAGCCAGGGGGATCCTACGAGCAGTACTTC. This translates into CASSLEPGGSYEQYF.

The rearrangement uses TRBV7-9 and TRBJ1-3, with 7 bases aligning to TRBD1. The CDR3 totals 15 residues. Germline values: CDR1 SEHNR, CDR2 FQNEAQ (reference sequence). V trimming: 2 bases; J trimming: 3 bases; junction bases outside the gene matches: 4. CDR3 DNA sequence: TGTGCCAGCAGCTTACAAGGGGGCCTTGGAAACACCATATATTTT. It yields the protein CASSLQGGLGNTIYF.

The CDR3 loop reads CASSPRQERAYGYTF. In nucleotides, the CDR3 is TGTGCCAGTAGTCCAAGACAGGAGAGAGCCTATGGCTACACCTTC. V and J are TRBV19 and TRBJ1-2; TRBD1 might be the D (6 bases). The CDR3 covers 15 residues. In germline, CDR1 is LNHDA, CDR2 SQIVND (reference sequence). V dropped 5 bases and J dropped 4 bases, with 17 bases sitting between them.

The chain carries TRBV11-2 and TRBJ2-5, with 8 bases that match TRBD2. CDR1 is SGHAT and CDR2 is FQNNGV in the germline V gene. The CDR3 loop spans 16 amino acids. Trimming took 5 bases from V and 2 from J; bases not matched to a gene: 10. CDR3 sequence reads: CASSPLIAGGQETQYF. The DNA of the CDR3 is TGTGCCAGCAGCCCCCTAATCGCGGGAGGACAAGAGACCCAGTACTTC.

The chain recombines TRBV14 with TRBJ2-7; a weak D match, TRBD2 (5 bases). Trimming removed 4 bases from V and 4 bases from J, with 17 bases in between. Germline V gene sequence: CDR1 SGHDN, CDR2 FVKESK. There are 15 residues in the CDR3. This CDR3 is CASSPKNLALYEQYF. The CDR3 DNA is TGTGCCAGCAGCCCCAAGAACCTAGCCTTATACGAGCAGTACTTC. Combining the CDR3 with reference TRBV14 and TRBJ2-7 gives the whole variable domain EAGVTQFPSHSVIEKGQTVTLRCDPISGHDNLYWYRRVMGKEIKFLLHFVKESKQDESGMPNNRFLAERTGGTYSTLKVQPAELEDSGVYFCASSPKNLALYEQYFGPGTRLTVT.

In regard to this clone: Other DNA sequences in this sample translate to the same CDR3. This CDR3 reads CASSLSGGSYNEQFF. CDR3 in DNA: TGCGCCAGCAGCCTAAGCGGGGGCTCCTACAATGAGCAGTTCTTC. V usage is TRBV5-1 and J usage is TRBJ2-1; 8 positions match TRBD2. V lost 4 bases to trimming and J lost 0 bases; unmatched junction nucleotides: 3. Germline lookup yields CDR1 SGHRS and CDR2 YFSETQ. The CDR3 totals 15 residues. Drawing the rest from reference TRBV5-1 and TRBJ2-1, the complete variable domain is KAGVTQTPRYLIKTRGQQVTLSCSPISGHRSVSWYQQTPGQGLQFLFEYFSETQRNKGNFPGRFSGRQFSNSRSEMNVSTLELGDSALYLCASSLSGGSYNEQFFGPGTRLTVL.

This clone has just a few counts. The V gene is TRBV7-2, the J gene TRBJ2-3; tentative D call: TRBD2 (5 bases). Germline CDR1 is SGHTA and CDR2 is FQGNSA. This CDR3 comprises 14 residues. V was shortened by 3 bases and J by 4 bases, with 11 bases between the two germline ends. CDR3 coding DNA: TGTGCCAGCAGCTTGTCGGCTAGCTCAGATACGCAGTATTTT. This gives the protein CASSLSASSDTQYF. Complete variable domain (other parts from reference TRBV7-2 and TRBJ2-3): GAGVSQSPSNKVTEKGKDVELRCDPISGHTALYWYRQSLGQGLEFLIYFQGNSAPDKSGLPSDRFSAERTGGSVSTLTIQRTQQEDSAVYLCASSLSASSDTQYFGPGTRLTVL.

The CDR3 DNA reads as TGTGCCTTCTCCGGGACAGGGCGGGTCGAGCAGTACTTC. Residues: CAFSGTGRVEQYF. The J gene is TRBJ2-7, the V gene TRBV30, with 9 bases aligning to TRBD1. With V trimmed by 7 bases and J by 6 bases, 10 bases remained unmatched. The CDR3 is made up of 13 amino acids. CDR1 is GTSNPN and CDR2 is SVGIG in the germline V gene (reference sequence).

The rearrangement joins TRBV19 to TRBJ2-7; TRBD1 matches 7 bases. Trimming removed 8 bases from V and 2 bases from J; junction bases left unmatched: 12. Germline CDR1 reads LNHDA; CDR2 reads SQIVND (reference sequence). CDR3 size: 15 residues. CDR3 loop: CASGVPRDRTYEQYV. CDR3 sequence (DNA): TGTGCCAGTGGGGTTCCCCGGGACAGAACCTACGAGCAGTACGTC.